This is a list of T cell receptor beta chains from one sample in a study of blood T cell repertoires in COVID-19. Measured with immunoSEQ multiplex PCR; TCRdb has only the in-frame clones, and not every one. The sample gives around 160,000 clones, around 80% of which show up once; roughly 13% is in the top ten. The sequenced sample consisted of PBMCs or T cells enriched from blood (not recorded which). The receptors were gathered from a woman aged 55-70 years who had recovered from COVID-19. Both conserved end residues are part of each CDR3. D genes are given only for firm matches. The size entry is marked missing in some rows and otherwise reads once, few, many or a size class.

v_gene	d_gene	j_gene	abundance	CDR3nt	CDR3aa
TRBV9	.	TRBJ2-5	few	TGTGCCAGCAGCTCAGGGGTGGGAAAAGAGACCCAGTACTTC	CASSSGVGKETQYF
TRBV6-6	.	TRBJ2-6	few	TGTGCCAGCAGTCGAGACAGGCCTTCGGGGGGGGCCAACGTCCTGACTTTC	CASSRDRPSGGANVLTF
TRBV7-3	.	TRBJ2-3	.	TGTGCCAGCAGCTCGGTCGCCGCGGGAGATACGCAGTATTTT	CASSSVAAGDTQYF
TRBV28	TRBD1	TRBJ1-2	.	TGTGCCAGCAGGAACGGACAGGAGTATGGCTACACCTTC	CASRNGQEYGYTF
TRBV27	TRBD2	TRBJ2-7	.	TGTGCCAGCAGTTTTCGCGGGAGATCTTCCTATTACGAGCAGTACTTC	CASSFRGRSSYYEQYF
TRBV18	TRBD2	TRBJ2-7	.	TGTGCCAGCTCGCCGCGGACTAGCGGCTACGAGCAGTACTTC	CASSPRTSGYEQYF
TRBV19	.	TRBJ1-2	.	TGTGCCAGTAGTGCCGCACAGCTCTCTACATTCTATGGCTACACCTTC	CASSAAQLSTFYGYTF
TRBV5-4	TRBD1	TRBJ2-5	.	TGTGCCAGCAGCTTGATCGACAGGGGGAGAGAGACCCAGTACTTC	CASSLIDRGRETQYF
TRBV5-1	TRBD1	TRBJ2-3	.	TGCGCCAGCAGGTTTCAGGGGGCAAGGACAGATACGCAGTATTTT	CASRFQGARTDTQYF
TRBV4-1	.	TRBJ2-3	.	TGCGCCAGCAGCCAAGATTGGGCCATAGTATCGGATACGCAGTATTTT	CASSQDWAIVSDTQYF
TRBV4-1	TRBD1	TRBJ2-2	few	TGCGCCAGCAGGATGACAGGGGGCCCCGGGGAGCTGTTTTTT	CASRMTGGPGELFF
TRBV12-3/TRBV12-4	.	TRBJ2-3	.	TGTGCCAGCAGTTCTATGGAGACGCAGTATTTT	CASSSMETQYF
TRBV7-2	.	TRBJ2-7	.	TGTGCCAGCAGCTTAGGGAGACCCTACGAGCAGTACTTC	CASSLGRPYEQYF
TRBV9	.	TRBJ2-5	.	TGTGCCAGCAGCGGAACTACAGGGAGGGAGGGTCAAGAGACCCAGTACTTC	CASSGTTGREGQETQYF
TRBV5-6	.	TRBJ1-2	.	TGTGCCAGCAGCTGGGGTAGGGGCAACTATGGCTACACCTTC	CASSWGRGNYGYTF
TRBV5-1	.	TRBJ1-3	once	TGCGCCAGCAGCTTGGGGGGGACACTTGGCGACACCATATATTTT	CASSLGGTLGDTIYF
TRBV2	.	TRBJ1-1	once	TGTGCCAGCAGTGAAGGACAGGTTGCGAACACTGAAGCTTTCTTT	CASSEGQVANTEAFF
TRBV28	.	TRBJ1-1	.	TGTGCCAGCAGTTTACCCCGCCGGGGGGGCAGCACTGAAGCTTTCTTT	CASSLPRRGGSTEAFF
TRBV6-5	.	TRBJ1-5	.	TGTGCCAGCAGAGACAGTCCCAATCAGCCCCAGCATTTT	CASRDSPNQPQHF
TRBV27	.	TRBJ2-7	.	TGTGCCAGCCGTCGGGGGACCGCCTACGAGCAGTACTTC	CASRRGTAYEQYF
TRBV28	.	TRBJ2-7	.	TGTGCCAGCTACGGCCGAGGTGGGAGCTCCTACGAGCAGTACTTC	CASYGRGGSSYEQYF
TRBV6-5	.	TRBJ1-2	few	TGTGCCAGCAGATATCCCTCAGGACGGCGGGGGACCTACACCTTC	CASRYPSGRRGTYTF
TRBV19	TRBD1	TRBJ1-6	.	TGTGCCAGTAGTATAGATGGTCCGGGACAGGGGGCTTCACCCCTCCACTTT	CASSIDGPGQGASPLHF
TRBV11-2	.	TRBJ1-4	once	TGTGCCAGCAGCCCCAGGACAAGGGCCGGTGAAAAACTGTTTTTT	CASSPRTRAGEKLFF
TRBV19	.	TRBJ2-3	.	TGTGCCAGTAGTATTGTGGGAGTAGATACGCAGTATTTT	CASSIVGVDTQYF
TRBV12-3/TRBV12-4	.	TRBJ1-2	.	TGTGCCAGCAGTTTGTGGCAGGAATATGGCTACACCTTC	CASSLWQEYGYTF
TRBV2	.	TRBJ2-2	.	TGTGCCAGCAGTGGTGTTAGGACATCCGACACCGGGGAGCTGTTTTTT	CASSGVRTSDTGELFF
TRBV7-9	TRBD1	TRBJ1-2	.	TGTGCCAGCGCACAACAGGGGGCGGTAAACTATGGCTACACCTTC	CASAQQGAVNYGYTF
TRBV6-5	TRBD1	TRBJ2-2	.	TGTGCCAGCTGCAGGGGGCCGAACACCGGGGAGCTGTTTTTT	CASCRGPNTGELFF
TRBV7-9	TRBD2	TRBJ2-5	.	TGTGCCAGCAGCAGCGGGACTAGCGGTGGAGAGACCCAGTACTTC	CASSSGTSGGETQYF
TRBV30	.	TRBJ2-5	.	TGTGCCTGGAGTGGGCAGGGTGAATCCCAGTACTTC	CAWSGQGESQYF
TRBV30	TRBD1	TRBJ1-3	.	TGTGCCTGGGTTACAGGGGGCGCGGGAAACACCATATATTTT	CAWVTGGAGNTIYF
TRBV6-5	.	TRBJ1-5	.	TGTGCCAGCAGAAGGACAGTAGAAACTACTCAGCCCCAGCATTTT	CASRRTVETTQPQHF
TRBV21-1	.	TRBJ2-1	.	TGTGCCAGCAGCAAAGTTTGCGGACAGGGGGCTTGGGGCTCCTACAATGAGCAGTTCTTC	CASSKVCGQGAWGSYNEQFF
TRBV29-1	.	TRBJ1-1	.	TGCAGCGTGAGGGGGGGAGACAGACGAAGCACTGAAGCTTTCTTT	CSVRGGDRRSTEAFF
TRBV20-1	.	TRBJ1-2	.	TGCAGTGCTAGGGTTGAGGGTGGCTACACCTTC	CSARVEGGYTF
TRBV5-1	TRBD1	TRBJ1-1	.	TGCGCCAGCAGCCCACAGGGGCCGAACACTGAAGCTTTCTTT	CASSPQGPNTEAFF
TRBV21-1	.	TRBJ2-5	.	TGTGCCAGCAGCCCCGGGAGGTGTCAAGAGACCCAGTACTTC	CASSPGRCQETQYF
TRBV5-1	.	TRBJ2-1	.	TGCGCCAGCAGCCCCGGGAGCTCCTACAATGAGCAGTTCTTC	CASSPGSSYNEQFF
TRBV2	.	TRBJ1-5	.	TGTGCCAGCAGTTTAACAGGCTCTCAGCCCCAGCATTTT	CASSLTGSQPQHF
TRBV9	TRBD1	TRBJ1-6	.	TGTGCCAGCAGCCCCAGGACAGGCCGTAATTCACCCCTCCACTTT	CASSPRTGRNSPLHF
TRBV28	.	TRBJ2-3	.	TGTGCCGCCGACTCGGTCGGGACAGATACGCAGTATTTT	CAADSVGTDTQYF
TRBV10-2	TRBD2	TRBJ2-4	.	TGCGCCAGCAGTGAAGGGGAGGGAATTCAGTACTTC	CASSEGEGIQYF
TRBV6-5	.	TRBJ1-1	.	TGTGCCAGCAGTTTGACCAGGGATACTGAAGCTTTCTTT	CASSLTRDTEAFF
TRBV7-2	.	TRBJ1-5	.	TGTGCCAGCAGCCCCCTGCAGGGGAATAGGAGGCGTCAGCCCCAGCATTTT	CASSPLQGNRRRQPQHF
TRBV7-6	TRBD1	TRBJ1-3	.	TGTGCCAGCAGTGCAAACCTAGGGGGCCCCTCTGGAAACACCATATATTTT	CASSANLGGPSGNTIYF
TRBV2	.	TRBJ2-1	.	TGTGCCAGCAGTGACTCCAGTGCCTCCTACAATGAGCAGTTCTTC	CASSDSSASYNEQFF
TRBV3-1/TRBV3-2	.	TRBJ2-5	.	TGTGCCAGCAGTCGTGGAGAAGGGACCCAGTACTTC	CASSRGEGTQYF